The T cell receptor (beta chain) under discussion was sequenced for a study of T cell clonotyping in hematopoietic cell transplantation. Deletions cut 0 bases from V and 5 bases from J, with 6 bases between. This CDR3 contains 12 residues. The germline CDR1 and CDR2 sequences are SGHRS and YFSETQ. Clones were read by immunoSEQ multiplex PCR, and TCRdb kept only the in-frame ones, dropping some. The table includes roughly 16,000 clones, roughly 93% detected once. Stated time point: recipient sample about 28 days before transplant, after cytoreduction. Recipient blood drawn about 28 days pretransplant and days 30, 100, 180 after.

The rearrangement links TRBV5-1 to TRBJ2-7; D unclear. The source is a man aged 18 to 29 with biphenotypic leukemia. Some clones in this sample may be carry-over from other donors' samples. This sample comprised peripheral blood mononuclear cells, obtained before stem cell transplant. CDR3 amino acids: CASSLAWDEQYF. CDR3 in DNA: TGCGCCAGCAGCTTGGCGTGGGACGAGCAGTACTTC.